This T cell receptor beta chain was sequenced for a study of blood T cells in healthy people across ages. Through a sample-barcoded 5' primer and a J-beta primer mix, a second PCR was run for about 6 to 11 cycles. TCRdb itself ran the 5' RACE reads through MiXCR, one entry per CDR3 protein. Of under 850,000 distinct CDR3 sequences in the sample, about 34% are singletons; the top ten hold 10% to 15%. This receptor was taken from a man aged 18 to 30 in good health. Specimen: blood.

In DNA form, the CDR3 reads TGTGCCAGCAGTGAGCGACGCTATGGCTACACCTTC. Translated, it gives CASSERRYGYTF. The chain carries TRBV6-1 and TRBJ1-2; no firm D call. The length of the CDR3 is 12 residues. Trimming removed 3 bases at V and 4 bases at J, with 6 bases between. Germline-derived CDR1 and CDR2 are MNHNS and SASEGT.